What follows are 8 T cell receptor beta chains derived from one specimen sequenced in a study of blood T cell repertoires in COVID-19. Generated by immunoSEQ multiplex PCR, the TCRdb table keeps only in-frame clones and is missing some. The table lists 12,000 to 15,000 clones, approximately 90% of them singletons. The specimen sequenced was peripheral blood. All receptors come from a human donor in a cohort sampled during active COVID-19.

Only a few counts were recorded for this clone. The chain combines TRBV30 with TRBJ1-2; no definite D call. V lost 3 bases, J lost 8 bases, and 10 bases lay in between. This CDR3 region has 11 residues. CDR1 and CDR2 from the germline V gene are GTSNPN and SVGIG (reference sequence). Here the CDR3 reads CAWRWTGGYTF. Here the CDR3 DNA reads TGTGCCTGGAGGTGGACGGGGGGCTACACCTTC.

This clone is labeled medium-sized (0.01 to 0.1%). The chain links TRBV19 to TRBJ2-1; no definite D call. Trimming cost V 4 bases and J 7 bases, with 17 bases left between them. The germline V gene encodes CDR1 LNHDA and CDR2 SQIVND (reference sequence). This CDR3 contains 15 residues. CDR3 nucleotides: TGTGCCAGTAGTACCGATTCCCTAGGCATGAATGAGCAGTTCTTC. This codes for CASSTDSLGMNEQFF.

V gene TRBV27 combines with J gene TRBJ2-7; 7 bases line up with TRBD2. Per the germline V gene, CDR1 is MNHEY and CDR2 is SMNVEV (reference sequence). The CDR3 is made up of 13 amino acids. The J segment lost 3 bases and the V segment lost 5 bases, leaving 4 bases of the junction unmatched. The CDR3 region is CASSISGGYEQYF. CDR3 nucleotide sequence: TGTGCCAGCAGTATCTCGGGGGGCTACGAGCAGTACTTC.

CDR3 DNA: TGTGCCAGCAGTAGACTAGCGACGTCCTCCTACGAGCAGTACTTC. It is translated as CASSRLATSSYEQYF. The chain carries TRBV6-5 and TRBJ2-7, with 8 positions matching TRBD2. V shed 5 bases and J 0 bases; nucleotides not matched to a gene: 6. Per germline, CDR1 MNHEY and CDR2 SVGAGI. This CDR3 spans 15 amino acids.

Here the CDR3 reads CATSERVWNEQFF. As DNA, the CDR3 is TGTGCCACCAGTGAGAGGGTCTGGAATGAGCAGTTCTTC. The chain is built from TRBV24-1 and TRBJ2-1, with D possibly TRBD2 on 5 matching bases. The germline CDR1 and CDR2 sequences are KGHDR and SFDVKD. This CDR3 spans 13 amino acids. The germline V and J ends were trimmed by 4 bases and 7 bases, with 10 bases remaining between them.

The chain carries TRBV5-1 and TRBJ2-7; 8 nucleotides align to TRBD1. The germline CDR1 and CDR2 sequences are SGHRS and YFSETQ. The CDR3 consists of 16 residues. Trimming took 4 bases from V and 2 from J; bases not matched to a gene: 11. The chain's CDR3 is CASSAGQGRVAYEQYF. The CDR3 nucleotides are TGCGCCAGCAGCGCCGGACAGGGAAGGGTCGCCTACGAGCAGTACTTC.

The chain employs TRBV4-1 and TRBJ2-3; TRBD1 is a possible D gene (6 bases). Between the trimmed V and J ends, which lost 4 bases and 6 bases, there was a span of 11 bases. CDR1 is MGHRA, CDR2 YSYEKL, per germline. This CDR3 has 13 residues. This CDR3 reads CASSPTGSDTQYF. The CDR3 bases are TGCGCCAGCAGCCCCACAGGGAGCGATACGCAGTATTTT.

The rearrangement uses TRBV4-1 and TRBJ2-2, with 14 positions matching TRBD2. After removal of 0 bases from V and 8 bases from J, the junction contained 8 bases not matched to a gene. The CDR3 is 18 amino acids. Germline CDR1 reads MGHRA; CDR2 reads YSYEKL. The CDR3 is CASSQEPGLAGAGGELFF. The CDR3 region has the DNA TGCGCCAGCAGCCAAGAACCGGGACTAGCGGGAGCCGGTGGGGAGCTGTTTTTT.